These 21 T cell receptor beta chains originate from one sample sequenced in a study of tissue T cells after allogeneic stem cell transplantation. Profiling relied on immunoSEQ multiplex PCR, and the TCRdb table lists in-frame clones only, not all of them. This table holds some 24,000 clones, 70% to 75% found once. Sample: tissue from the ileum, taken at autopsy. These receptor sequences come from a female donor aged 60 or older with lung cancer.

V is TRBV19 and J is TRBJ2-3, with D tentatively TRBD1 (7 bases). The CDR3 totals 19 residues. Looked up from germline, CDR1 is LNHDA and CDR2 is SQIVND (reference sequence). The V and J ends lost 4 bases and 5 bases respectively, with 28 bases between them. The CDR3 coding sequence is TGTGCCAGTAGTACCCCATCTGGAGGGGGCTGGAGAATAGGAGATACGCAGTATTTT. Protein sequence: CASSTPSGGGWRIGDTQYF. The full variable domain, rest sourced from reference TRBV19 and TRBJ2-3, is DGGITQSPKYLFRKEGQNVTLSCEQNLNHDAMYWYRQDPGQGLRLIYYSQIVNDFQKGDIAEGYSVSREKKESFPLTVTSAQKNPTAFYLCASSTPSGGGWRIGDTQYFGPGTRLTVL.

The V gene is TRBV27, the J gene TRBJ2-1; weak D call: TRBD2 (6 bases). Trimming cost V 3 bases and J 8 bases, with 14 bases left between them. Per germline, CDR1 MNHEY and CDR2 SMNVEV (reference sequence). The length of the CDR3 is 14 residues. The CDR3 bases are TGTGCCAGCAGTTTCCGCGGGAAGGGTTATGAGCAGTTCTTC. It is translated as CASSFRGKGYEQFF.

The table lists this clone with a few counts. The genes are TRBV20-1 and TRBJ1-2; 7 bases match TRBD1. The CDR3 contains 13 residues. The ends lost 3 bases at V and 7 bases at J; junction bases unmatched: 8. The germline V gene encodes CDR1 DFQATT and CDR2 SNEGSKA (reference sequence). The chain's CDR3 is CSASKGAGSGYTF. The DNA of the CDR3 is TGCAGTGCTAGTAAGGGGGCGGGGAGTGGCTACACCTTC.

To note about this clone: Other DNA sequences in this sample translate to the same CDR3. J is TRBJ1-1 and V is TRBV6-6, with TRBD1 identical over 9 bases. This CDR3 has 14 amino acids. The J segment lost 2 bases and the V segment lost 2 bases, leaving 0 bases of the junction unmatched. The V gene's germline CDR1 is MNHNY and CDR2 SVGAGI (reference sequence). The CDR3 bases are TGTGCCAGCAGTTACACAGGGGGCAACACTGAAGCTTTCTTT. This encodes CASSYTGGNTEAFF.

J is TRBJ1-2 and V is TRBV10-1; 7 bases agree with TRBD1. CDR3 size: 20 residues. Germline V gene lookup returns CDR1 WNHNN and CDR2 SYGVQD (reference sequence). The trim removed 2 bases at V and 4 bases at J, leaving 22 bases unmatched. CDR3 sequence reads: CASSEPLAWDSCIVRYGYTF. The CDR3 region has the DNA TGCGCCAGCAGTGAGCCCCTGGCTTGGGACAGTTGTATTGTTCGCTATGGCTACACCTTC.

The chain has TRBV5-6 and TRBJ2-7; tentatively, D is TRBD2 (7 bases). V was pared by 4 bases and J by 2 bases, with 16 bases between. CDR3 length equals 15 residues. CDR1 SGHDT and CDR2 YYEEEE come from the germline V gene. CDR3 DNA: TGTGCCAGCAGCCCACCCCGAGGGGGGGCCTACGAGCAGTACTTC. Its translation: CASSPPRGGAYEQYF.

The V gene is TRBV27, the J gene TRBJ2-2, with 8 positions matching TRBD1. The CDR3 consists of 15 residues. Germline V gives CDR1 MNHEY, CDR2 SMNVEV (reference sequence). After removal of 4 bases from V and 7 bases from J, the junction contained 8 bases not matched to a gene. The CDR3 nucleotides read TGTGCCAGCAGTTCGCAGGGGGCCGGTGGCGGGGAGCTGTTTTTT. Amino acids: CASSSQGAGGGELFF.

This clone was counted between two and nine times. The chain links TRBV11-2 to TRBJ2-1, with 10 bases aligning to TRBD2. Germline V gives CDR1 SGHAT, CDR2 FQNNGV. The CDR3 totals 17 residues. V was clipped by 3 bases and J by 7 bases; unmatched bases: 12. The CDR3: CASSFLAGDLLGNEQFF. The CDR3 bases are TGTGCCAGCAGCTTTCTAGCGGGGGACCTTCTGGGGAATGAGCAGTTCTTC.

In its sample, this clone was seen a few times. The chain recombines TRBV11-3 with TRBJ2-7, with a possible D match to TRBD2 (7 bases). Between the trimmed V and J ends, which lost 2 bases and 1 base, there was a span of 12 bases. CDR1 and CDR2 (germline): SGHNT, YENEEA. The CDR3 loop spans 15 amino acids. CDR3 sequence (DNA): TGTGCCAGCAGCTTAAGGGGGGGGATTTCCTACGAGCAGTACTTC. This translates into CASSLRGGISYEQYF.

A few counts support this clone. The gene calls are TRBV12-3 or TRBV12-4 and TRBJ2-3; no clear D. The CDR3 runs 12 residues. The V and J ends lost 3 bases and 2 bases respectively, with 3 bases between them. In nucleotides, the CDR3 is TGTGCCAGCAGTTTGGACACAGATACGCAGTATTTT. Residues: CASSLDTDTQYF.

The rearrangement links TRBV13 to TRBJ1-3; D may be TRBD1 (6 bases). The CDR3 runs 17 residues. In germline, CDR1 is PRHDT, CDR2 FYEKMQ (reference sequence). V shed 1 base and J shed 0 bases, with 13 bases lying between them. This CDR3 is CASSLVTGTLSGNTIYF. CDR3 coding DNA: TGTGCCAGCAGCTTAGTGACCGGGACACTCTCTGGAAACACCATATATTTT.

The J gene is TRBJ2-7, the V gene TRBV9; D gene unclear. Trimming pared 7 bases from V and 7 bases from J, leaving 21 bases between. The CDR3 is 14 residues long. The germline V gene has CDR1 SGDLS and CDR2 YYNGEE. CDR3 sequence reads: CASLRLKSYEEQYF. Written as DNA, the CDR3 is TGTGCCAGCCTACGGCTAAAAAGCTACGAAGAGCAGTACTTC.

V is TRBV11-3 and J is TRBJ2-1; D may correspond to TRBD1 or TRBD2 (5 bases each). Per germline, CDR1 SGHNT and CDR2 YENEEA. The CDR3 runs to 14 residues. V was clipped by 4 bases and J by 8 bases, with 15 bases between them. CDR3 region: CASSSGPGLYEQFF. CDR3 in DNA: TGTGCCAGCAGCTCAGGGCCCGGACTTTATGAGCAGTTCTTC. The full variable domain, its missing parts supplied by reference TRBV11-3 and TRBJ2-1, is EAGVVQSPRYKIIEKKQPVAFWCNPISGHNTLYWYLQNLGQGPELLIRYENEEAVDDSQLPKDRFSAERLKGVDSTLKIQPAELGDSAVYLCASSSGPGLYEQFFGPGTRLTVL.

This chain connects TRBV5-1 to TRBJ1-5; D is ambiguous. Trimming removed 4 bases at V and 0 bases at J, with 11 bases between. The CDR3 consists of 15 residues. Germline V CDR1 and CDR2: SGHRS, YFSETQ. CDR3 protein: CASSEGSYSNQPQHF. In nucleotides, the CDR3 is TGCGCCAGCAGCGAAGGGAGTTATAGCAATCAGCCCCAGCATTTT.

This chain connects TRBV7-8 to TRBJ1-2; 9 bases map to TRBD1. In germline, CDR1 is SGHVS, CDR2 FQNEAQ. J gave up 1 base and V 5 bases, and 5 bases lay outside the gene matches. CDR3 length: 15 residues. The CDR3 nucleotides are TGTGCCAGCAGCAAGGACAGGGGAATTAACTATGGCTACACCTTC. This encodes CASSKDRGINYGYTF.

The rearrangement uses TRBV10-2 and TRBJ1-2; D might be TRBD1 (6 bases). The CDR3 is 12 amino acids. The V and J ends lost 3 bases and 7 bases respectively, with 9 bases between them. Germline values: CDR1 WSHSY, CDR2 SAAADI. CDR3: CASSDQGFGYTF. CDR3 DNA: TGCGCCAGCAGTGATCAGGGGTTTGGCTACACCTTC.

For the CDR3, the DNA is TGTGCCAGCTCACCACCAGAAGGGATGGGGACCCAGTACTTC. Amino acids: CASSPPEGMGTQYF. The chain employs TRBV18 and TRBJ2-5; D call uncertain. Germline values: CDR1 KGHSH, CDR2 LQKENI. The CDR3 runs 14 residues. Trimming took off 0 bases at V and 7 bases at J, with 12 bases between the two ends.

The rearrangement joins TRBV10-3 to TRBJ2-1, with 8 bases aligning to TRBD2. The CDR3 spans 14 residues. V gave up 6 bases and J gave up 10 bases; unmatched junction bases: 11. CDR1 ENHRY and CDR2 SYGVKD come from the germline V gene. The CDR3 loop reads CAISQAGDNDEQFF. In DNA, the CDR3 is TGTGCCATCAGCCAAGCGGGAGATAACGACGAGCAGTTCTTC.

The CDR3 DNA follows: TGTGCCAGCAGCCAGACGAGGGGAGGGGGAACGCAAGAGACCCAGTACTTC. Protein: CASSQTRGGGTQETQYF. The chain links TRBV5-5 to TRBJ2-5; a possible D gene is TRBD2 (7 bases). The germline CDR1 and CDR2 sequences are SGHKS and YYEKEE (reference sequence). This CDR3 region has 17 residues. The V end lost 4 bases, the J end lost 2 bases, and 21 bases lay between the germline ends.

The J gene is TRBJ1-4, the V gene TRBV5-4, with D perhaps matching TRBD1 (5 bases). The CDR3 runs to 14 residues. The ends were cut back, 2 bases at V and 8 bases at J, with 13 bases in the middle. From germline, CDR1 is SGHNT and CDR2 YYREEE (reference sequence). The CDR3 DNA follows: TGTGCCAGCAGCTTTCGATCTCAGGGCGAAAAACTGTTTTTT. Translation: CASSFRSQGEKLFF.

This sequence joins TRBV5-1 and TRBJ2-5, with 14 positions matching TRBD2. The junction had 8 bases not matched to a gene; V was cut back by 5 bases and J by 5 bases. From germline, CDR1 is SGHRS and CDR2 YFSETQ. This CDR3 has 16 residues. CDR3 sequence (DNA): TGCGCCAGCAGATCGACTAGCGGGGGGGCCGTTGAGACCCAGTACTTC. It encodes CASRSTSGGAVETQYF.